This T cell receptor (beta chain) stems from a study of blood T cell repertoires in COVID-19. There are 14 residues in the CDR3. Germline CDR1 KGHSH, CDR2 LQKENI. Trimming took 1 base from V and 4 from J, leaving 10 bases between them. Methods used by the authors: Nucleated cell number was recorded as an estimate derived from reference gene primer amplification. The table came from immunoSEQ multiplex PCR; TCRdb's copy has only in-frame clones and leaves some out. From that table come the V and J calls and clone size; the DNA was used to work out D and trimming. The profile shows about 200,000 clones, 80% to 85% of them singletons.

The receptor comes from a woman older than 75 with COVID-19, enrolled during active disease. Sequenced: peripheral blood. V and J are TRBV18 and TRBJ1-2; D is unclear. The CDR3 nucleotides read TGTGCCAGCTCACCACGCGGCGGAATCTATGGCTACACCTTC. Its translation is CASSPRGGIYGYTF.